The 12 T cell receptor beta chains reported below all come from one sample, sequenced in a study of blood T cell repertoires in COVID-19. Only in-frame clones appear in the TCRdb table, and some are missing; sequencing was by immunoSEQ multiplex PCR. The sample shows some 41,000 clones, roughly 90% of them seen only once. Sequenced sample: peripheral blood. Receptors were obtained from a human donor in a cohort sampled during active COVID-19.

This clone showed up just once. This chain connects TRBV20-1 to TRBJ1-1; D unclear. The CDR3 has 11 amino acids. CDR1 and CDR2 (germline): DFQATT, SNEGSKA (reference sequence). Deletions cut 3 bases from V and 5 bases from J, with 7 bases between. Here the CDR3 DNA reads TGCAGTGCTAGTCCCAGGACTGAAGCTTTCTTT. The encoded protein is CSASPRTEAFF.

V gene TRBV12-2 combines with J gene TRBJ2-3; the DNA was not compared with TRBD1, the D call given in the table. TRBV12-2 has pseudogene status. This CDR3 region has 20 residues. CDR3 amino acids: CASRLERVRGQGKGTDTQYF. The CDR3 DNA follows: TGTGCAAGTCGCTTAGAGAGGGTTAGGGGACAGGGGAAGGGCACAGATACGCAGTATTTT.

The chain joins TRBV5-1 to TRBJ2-1, with 7 bases identical to TRBD1. Germline V gene lookup returns CDR1 SGHRS and CDR2 YFSETQ. With V trimmed by 5 bases and J by 0 bases, 8 bases remained unmatched. This CDR3 is 16 amino acids long. CDR3 bases: TGCGCCAGCAGTTTAACGACAGGGAGCTCCTACAATGAGCAGTTCTTC. Residues: CASSLTTGSSYNEQFF.

This chain uses TRBV5-4 with TRBJ2-2; 13 nucleotides line up with TRBD2. V gave up 4 bases and J gave up 3 bases; unmatched junction bases: 6. CDR1 and CDR2 (germline): SGHNT, YYREEE (reference sequence). This CDR3 region has 17 residues. CDR3 bases: TGTGCCAGCAGCGGGGGACTAGCGGGATCGGACACCGGGGAGCTGTTTTTT. It translates to CASSGGLAGSDTGELFF.

The CDR3 DNA follows: TGTGCCAGCAGCTCAGGGTTACAAGAGACCCAGTACTTC. It specifies CASSSGLQETQYF. The chain has TRBV11-2 and TRBJ2-5; perhaps TRBD1 as D (5 bases). Trimming shortened V by 4 bases and J by 2 bases, and 8 bases separated the two germline ends. Germline V gene data show CDR1 as SGHAT and CDR2 as FQNNGV. This CDR3 has 13 residues.

The CDR3 coding sequence is TGTGCCAGCAGCCGGGACTACTCCTACGAGCAGTACTTC. Protein product: CASSRDYSYEQYF. The chain couples TRBV6-2 or TRBV6-3 to TRBJ2-7; 7 positions match TRBD2. The CDR3 loop spans 13 amino acids. Germline CDR1 and CDR2: MNHEY and SVGEGT. Unmatched junction bases numbered 2, after V lost 6 bases and J lost 0 bases.

The rearrangement joins TRBV30 to TRBJ2-1, with D tentatively TRBD2 (7 bases). V lost 2 bases and J lost 8, with 16 bases in between. The CDR3 length is 14 residues. CDR1 is GTSNPN and CDR2 is SVGIG in the germline V gene (reference sequence). CDR3 in amino acids: CAWSWSGGRHEQFF. The DNA of the CDR3 is TGTGCCTGGAGTTGGTCGGGGGGCCGTCATGAGCAGTTCTTC.

V gene TRBV28 combines with J gene TRBJ1-5; the D is unclear. Germline V gene lookup returns CDR1 MDHEN and CDR2 SYDVKM. This CDR3 region has 12 residues. Trimming shortened V by 2 bases and J by 10 bases, and 9 bases separated the two germline ends. CDR3 nucleotides: TGTGCCAGCAGTTTACCCCGCGGACCCCAGCATTTT. Translation gives CASSLPRGPQHF.

The V gene is TRBV11-2, the J gene TRBJ2-5; D possibly corresponds to TRBD2 (7 bases). The CDR3 has 13 residues. V lost 3 bases and J 5 bases, leaving 10 bases between the germline ends. The germline V gene has CDR1 SGHAT and CDR2 FQNNGV. CDR3 sequence: CASSFRGAETQYF. CDR3 sequence (DNA): TGTGCCAGCAGCTTCCGGGGGGCGGAGACCCAGTACTTC.

The chain is built from TRBV5-1 and TRBJ2-5, with TRBD1 matching over 7 bases. Per germline, CDR1 SGHRS and CDR2 YFSETQ. This CDR3 spans 14 amino acids. The V segment lost 4 bases and the J segment 7 bases; nucleotides outside the gene matches: 10. CDR3 bases: TGCGCCAGCAGCCCTCCGGGACAGATCACGACCCAGTACTTC. It translates to CASSPPGQITTQYF.

The V gene is TRBV6-5, the J gene TRBJ2-1; D is perhaps TRBD2 (6 bases). V was shortened by 6 bases and J by 4 bases, with 13 bases between the two germline ends. Germline V gene sequence: CDR1 MNHEY, CDR2 SVGAGI. This CDR3 has 14 amino acids. Here the CDR3 reads CASRRGGGYNEQFF. CDR3 DNA: TGTGCCAGCAGGAGGGGAGGAGGGTACAATGAGCAGTTCTTC.

The chain links TRBV5-1 to TRBJ2-3; 9 nucleotides match TRBD2. Trimming took 4 bases from V and 5 from J; bases not matched to a gene: 11. This CDR3 is built from 16 residues. Germline V gene data show CDR1 as SGHRS and CDR2 as YFSETQ. Here the CDR3 DNA reads TGCGCCAGCAGCCTAAATAGCGGGGGAGGTGGAGATACGCAGTATTTT. This sequence encodes CASSLNSGGGGDTQYF.